These 30 T cell receptor beta chains were all obtained from the same sample, sequenced in a study of cytomegalovirus exposure and HLA in healthy donors. The protocol was immunoSEQ multiplex PCR, while the TCRdb copy is restricted to in-frame clones and leaves out a portion. The repertoire holds 100,000 to 150,000 clones, with roughly nine tenths as singletons. The material sequenced was PBMCs. The receptor set was obtained from a woman aged 18-30 years in good health and CMV-seronegative.

The chain has TRBV5-1 and TRBJ2-1; 7 bases match TRBD1. Germline lookup yields CDR1 SGHRS and CDR2 YFSETQ. Losses at the gene ends were 7 bases for V and 2 bases for J; bases not matched to a gene: 9. The CDR3 has 15 residues. For the CDR3, the DNA is TGCGCCAGCTCCAAAGAGACAGGGACCTACAATGAGCAGTTCTTC. This translates into CASSKETGTYNEQFF.

This chain uses TRBV30 with TRBJ1-5; possibly TRBD1 for D (6 bases). The CDR3 has 16 residues. Germline assignment: CDR1 GTSNPN and CDR2 SVGIG (reference sequence). Deletions cut 0 bases from V and 0 bases from J, with 12 bases between. This chain's CDR3 is CAWSVGQGFSNQPQHF. The CDR3 DNA is TGTGCCTGGAGTGTCGGGCAGGGGTTTAGCAATCAGCCCCAGCATTTT.

The chain joins TRBV28 to TRBJ1-5; no definite D call. V dropped 3 bases and J dropped 2 bases, with 14 bases sitting between them. CDR3 length: 16 amino acids. In germline, CDR1 is MDHEN, CDR2 SYDVKM. The CDR3 spells CASSFLSGSGNQPQHF. The CDR3 nucleotides read TGTGCCAGCAGTTTTTTGTCGGGATCGGGCAATCAGCCCCAGCATTTT.

This chain joins TRBV11-2 and TRBJ2-7; D is perhaps TRBD1 (5 bases). V was pared by 9 bases and J by 0 bases, with 18 bases between. CDR1 is SGHAT and CDR2 is FQNNGV in the germline V gene. The CDR3 contains 15 residues. In nucleotides, the CDR3 is TGTGCCAGTGGCGGAGTCCAGGGTAGCTCCTACGAGCAGTACGTC. Its protein product is CASGGVQGSSYEQYV.

The chain recombines TRBV7-2 with TRBJ2-5; D is perhaps TRBD2 (5 bases). The CDR3 length is 14 residues. V dropped 2 bases and J dropped 5 bases, with 12 bases sitting between them. Germline lookup yields CDR1 SGHTA and CDR2 FQGNSA. The CDR3, as DNA: TGTGCCAGCAGCTTACAGCGGCACGGGGAGACCCAGTACTTC. As protein: CASSLQRHGETQYF. Based on the CDR3 plus reference TRBV7-2 and TRBJ2-5, the full variable domain is GAGVSQSPSNKVTEKGKDVELRCDPISGHTALYWYRQSLGQGLEFLIYFQGNSAPDKSGLPSDRFSAERTGGSVSTLTIQRTQQEDSAVYLCASSLQRHGETQYFGPGTRLLVL.

Concerning this clone itself: This sample includes further DNA sequences coding for the same CDR3. The chain recombines TRBV28 with TRBJ1-2; D is perhaps TRBD1 (5 bases). This CDR3 has 13 amino acids. CDR1 and CDR2 (germline): MDHEN, SYDVKM. Deletions cut 2 bases from V and 7 bases from J, with 11 bases between. CDR3 residues: CASSLGQGGGYTF. In DNA form, the CDR3 reads TGTGCCAGCAGTTTAGGCCAGGGTGGTGGCTACACCTTC.

Only one count was recorded for this clone. V is TRBV4-2 and J is TRBJ1-4; 7 positions match TRBD1. This CDR3 region has 16 residues. V shed 3 bases, J shed 4 bases, and the junction held 8 bases outside the gene matches. CDR1 and CDR2 (germline): LGHNA, YNFKEQ. The CDR3 is CASSQSQGGHNEKLFF. The CDR3 region has the DNA TGTGCCAGCAGCCAGTCTCAGGGGGGTCATAATGAAAAACTGTTTTTT.

The chain joins TRBV4-3 to TRBJ1-1, with 7 bases matching TRBD1. The CDR3 consists of 16 residues. Germline V gene sequence: CDR1 LGHNA, CDR2 YSLEER. Trimming cost V 0 bases and J 1 base; bases outside gene matches: 5. CDR3 sequence: CASSQDQRTGNTEAFF. The CDR3, as DNA: TGCGCCAGCAGCCAAGATCAAAGGACAGGGAACACTGAAGCTTTCTTT.

The CDR3 loop is CATSRGDRDEKLFF. In DNA, the CDR3 is TGTGCCACCAGCAGAGGGGACAGGGATGAAAAACTGTTTTTT. The chain carries TRBV15 and TRBJ1-4, with TRBD1 matching over 9 bases. Germline CDR1 LNHNV, CDR2 YYDKDF (reference sequence). CDR3 size: 14 residues. V dropped 1 base and J dropped 6; count of bases not matched to a gene: 0.

V is TRBV29-1 and J is TRBJ1-1; 10 bases line up with TRBD1. J gave up 6 bases and V 6 bases, and 7 bases lay outside the gene matches. Germline V gene data show CDR1 as SQVTM and CDR2 as ANQGSEA. This CDR3 is 13 amino acids long. The CDR3 is CSVLGTGVAEAFF. The DNA for the CDR3 is TGCAGCGTGCTCGGGACAGGGGTCGCTGAAGCTTTCTTT.

This clone was counted a single time. This chain links TRBV27 with TRBJ1-2, with D uncertain. The V and J ends lost 0 bases and 2 bases respectively, with 19 bases between them. The CDR3 totals 18 residues. Germline CDR1 MNHEY, CDR2 SMNVEV (reference sequence). The CDR3 sequence is CASSLSMPDPGRNYGYTF. The CDR3 DNA reads as TGTGCCAGCAGTTTATCGATGCCGGATCCGGGTAGGAACTATGGCTACACCTTC.

This clone was seen once. The V call is TRBV7-9, the J call TRBJ2-7; the match to TRBD1 covers 10 bases. J gave up 5 bases and V 4 bases, and 8 bases lay outside the gene matches. Germline V gene lookup returns CDR1 SEHNR and CDR2 FQNEAQ (reference sequence). The CDR3 has 15 residues. The CDR3 region has the DNA TGTGCCAGCAGCTACGGGGGACAGGGGCTTAACGAGCAGTACTTC. It is translated as CASSYGGQGLNEQYF.

This chain links TRBV7-8 with TRBJ2-7; 10 nucleotides agree with TRBD2. V lost 1 base and J lost 2; bases outside the gene matches: 2. The germline gives CDR1 SGHVS, CDR2 FQNEAQ. The CDR3 spans 15 residues. The CDR3 nucleotides read TGTGCCAGCAGCTTAGAGCTAGCGGGAGCCTACGAGCAGTACTTC. Amino acid sequence: CASSLELAGAYEQYF.

The chain joins TRBV6-5 to TRBJ1-6; D is possibly TRBD1 (5 bases). Germline CDR1 is MNHEY and CDR2 is SVGAGI. Trimming cost V 0 bases and J 5 bases, with 8 bases left between them. The CDR3 sequence is 15 residues long. The CDR3 coding sequence is TGTGCCAGCAGTTACTCGTCAGGGAATAATTCACCCCTCCACTTT. The encoded protein is CASSYSSGNNSPLHF.

The gene calls are TRBV20-1 and TRBJ2-7; D may be TRBD1 (5 bases). This CDR3 comprises 11 residues. CDR1 is DFQATT and CDR2 is SNEGSKA in the germline V gene (reference sequence). The germline V and J ends were trimmed by 3 bases and 2 bases, with 5 bases remaining between them. The CDR3 DNA reads TGCAGTGCTAGGGACACCTACGAGCAGTACGTC. Its protein product is CSARDTYEQYV.

The gene calls are TRBV18 and TRBJ2-1; no clear D. Germline V gene lookup returns CDR1 KGHSH and CDR2 LQKENI. Trimming took off 0 bases at V and 12 bases at J, with 15 bases between the two ends. This CDR3 has 14 residues. CDR3: CASSPPATTAGQFF. The CDR3 coding sequence is TGTGCCAGCTCACCACCAGCAACTACCGCCGGGCAGTTCTTC.

The CDR3 reads CASSLRQMNTEAFF. In DNA form, the CDR3 reads TGCGCCAGCAGCTTGAGACAGATGAACACTGAAGCTTTCTTT. The chain employs TRBV5-1 and TRBJ1-1; possibly TRBD1 for D (5 bases). Germline lookup yields CDR1 SGHRS and CDR2 YFSETQ. V lost 1 base, J lost 0 bases, and 7 bases lay in between. The CDR3 contains 14 residues.

The chain joins TRBV10-3 to TRBJ1-5, with D perhaps matching TRBD1 (5 bases). Germline V gives CDR1 ENHRY, CDR2 SYGVKD. The V gene lost 3 bases and the J gene lost 6 bases, with 9 bases spanning the gap. The length of the CDR3 is 13 residues. In nucleotides, the CDR3 is TGTGCCATCAGTGACAGGGTGACTCAGCCCCAGCATTTT. Protein sequence: CAISDRVTQPQHF.

The V and J genes are TRBV27 and TRBJ1-6; 10 nucleotides align to TRBD1. The V and J ends lost 5 bases and 7 bases, in that order; junction bases with no gene match: 5. This CDR3 contains 15 residues. Germline V gives CDR1 MNHEY, CDR2 SMNVEV (reference sequence). The CDR3 region has the DNA TGTGCCAGCAGTCACTCGGGACAGGGGAATTCACCCCTCCACTTT. Translated: CASSHSGQGNSPLHF.

Of note for this clone: The sample contains more than one DNA sequence encoding this CDR3. The rearrangement uses TRBV6-6 and TRBJ2-5; D possibly corresponds to TRBD1 (6 bases). Germline loops: CDR1 MNHNY, CDR2 SVGAGI (reference sequence). The CDR3 consists of 13 residues. V was clipped by 2 bases and J by 4 bases, with 8 bases between them. This chain's CDR3 is CASSYSRGETQYF. For the CDR3, the DNA is TGTGCCAGCAGTTACAGCAGGGGAGAGACCCAGTACTTC.

The chain is built from TRBV4-1 and TRBJ1-2; 10 nucleotides align to TRBD1. The trim removed 1 base at V and 8 bases at J, leaving 10 bases unmatched. CDR1 and CDR2 (germline): MGHRA, YSYEKL. This CDR3 contains 16 residues. CDR3 DNA sequence: TGCGCCAGCAGCCAAGGAGGGACAGGGGAGGGACGGGGCTACACCTTC. It specifies CASSQGGTGEGRGYTF.

This chain uses TRBV28 with TRBJ2-1; D is possibly TRBD1 (6 bases). Trimming shortened V by 5 bases and J by 8 bases, and 16 bases separated the two germline ends. Germline values: CDR1 MDHEN, CDR2 SYDVKM. CDR3 size: 14 residues. CDR3 bases: TGTGCCAGCAGTCTCCGACGGACAGCCCATGAGCAGTTCTTC. Its protein is CASSLRRTAHEQFF.

This rearrangement joins TRBV27 to TRBJ2-2; 11 bases are shared with TRBD2. The ends lost 5 bases at V and 1 base at J; junction bases unmatched: 9. In germline, CDR1 is MNHEY, CDR2 SMNVEV (reference sequence). This CDR3 contains 18 residues. CDR3 nucleotides: TGTGCCAGCAGTCTGACATTCCTAGCGGGGGGGAACACCGGGGAGCTGTTTTTT. The encoded protein is CASSLTFLAGGNTGELFF.

This sequence joins TRBV5-6 and TRBJ2-6; TRBD2 might be the D (6 bases). The CDR3 has 15 residues. Trimming took off 2 bases at V and 1 base at J, with 7 bases between the two ends. The germline gives CDR1 SGHDT, CDR2 YYEEEE. CDR3 sequence (DNA): TGTGCCAGCAGCTTTCGGGGGTCTGGGGCCAACGTCCTGACTTTC. It yields the protein CASSFRGSGANVLTF. The complete variable domain, with remaining parts taken from reference TRBV5-6 and TRBJ2-6, reads DAGVTQSPTHLIKTRGQQVTLRCSPKSGHDTVSWYQQALGQGPQFIFQYYEEEERQRGNFPDRFSGHQFPNYSSELNVNALLLGDSALYLCASSFRGSGANVLTFGAGSRLTVL.

The chain combines TRBV6-6 with TRBJ1-1; tentative D call: TRBD1 (5 bases). This CDR3 comprises 11 residues. The V gene lost 7 bases and the J gene lost 8 bases, with 11 bases spanning the gap. Per the germline V gene, CDR1 is MNHNY and CDR2 is SVGAGI (reference sequence). The CDR3, as DNA: TGTGCCAGCACTAACAGGTGGGAAGCTTTCTTT. It specifies CASTNRWEAFF.

The chain combines TRBV29-1 with TRBJ1-1, with a tentative D call TRBD1 (5 bases). Germline V gene lookup returns CDR1 SQVTM and CDR2 ANQGSEA. The CDR3 length is 13 residues. Trimming took 3 bases from V and 4 from J, leaving 12 bases between them. The CDR3 DNA follows: TGCAGCGTTGAGCAAGGCCAGGGCACTGAAGCTTTCTTT. Translated: CSVEQGQGTEAFF. Full variable domain (remainder filled in from reference TRBV29-1 and TRBJ1-1): SAVISQKPSRDICQRGTSLTIQCQVDSQVTMMFWYRQQPGQSLTLIATANQGSEATYESGFVIDKFPISRPNLTFSTLTVSNMSPEDSSIYLCSVEQGQGTEAFFGQGTRLTVV.

This sequence joins TRBV21-1 and TRBJ2-7; the table's D call of TRBD1 was not tested on the DNA. TRBV21-1 is tagged as a pseudogene. The CDR3 runs to 17 residues. CDR3 sequence: CASKYPGTGGILYEQYV. As DNA, the CDR3 is TGTGCCAGCAAATACCCCGGGACAGGGGGGATATTGTACGAGCAGTACGTC.

J is TRBJ2-7 and V is TRBV13; D is perhaps TRBD1 (7 bases). This CDR3 is 14 amino acids long. Germline CDR1 and CDR2: PRHDT and FYEKMQ (reference sequence). Trimming removed 1 base from V and 4 bases from J, with 11 bases in between. The CDR3: CASSLAGGRYEQYV. The CDR3 nucleotides read TGTGCCAGCAGCTTAGCAGGGGGGCGTTACGAGCAGTACGTC.

The chain uses TRBV19 and TRBJ2-1; 14 bases match TRBD2. The trim removed 5 bases at V and 9 bases at J, leaving 6 bases unmatched. Germline CDR1 and CDR2: LNHDA and SQIVND (reference sequence). CDR3 length: 15 residues. The CDR3 nucleotides are TGTGCCAGTAGTCTGACTAGCGGGGGGGCCATTGAGCAGTTCTTC. Translated, it gives CASSLTSGGAIEQFF.

J is TRBJ1-1 and V is TRBV19; no reliable D call. Germline CDR1 LNHDA, CDR2 SQIVND (reference sequence). V lost 4 bases, J lost 3 bases, and 9 bases lay in between. This CDR3 spans 13 amino acids. CDR3 nucleotides: TGTGCCAGTAGTAGAGGGCTGGACACTGAAGCTTTCTTT. Its translation: CASSRGLDTEAFF.